These T cell receptor beta chains were read from a single sample in a study of cytomegalovirus exposure and HLA in healthy donors. Produced via immunoSEQ multiplex PCR; TCRdb's table is partial and in-frame only. The sample lists under 200,000 clones, around two thirds occurring once. Sequences were obtained from PBMCs. Receptors originate from a man aged 50-59 years in good health and CMV-seronegative. CDR3s include the opening cysteine and the closing phenylalanine or tryptophan. A D gene is named only where the DNA matches it firmly. Rows may omit the clone size; those that give it use once, few, many or a size class.

TRBV7-9	TRBJ1-2	few	TRBD1	TGTGCCAGCAGCTTAGACCTCGGCACAGGGGCTAACTATGGCTACACCTTC	CASSLDLGTGANYGYTF
TRBV7-2	TRBJ2-1	-	-	TGTGCCAGCAGCTTAGGCGGAGGAGGTGAGCAGTTCTTC	CASSLGGGGEQFF
TRBV5-1	TRBJ2-1	-	TRBD1	TGCGCCAGCAGCGAACGGGACAGGGGGTACGGGGAGCAGTTCTTC	CASSERDRGYGEQFF
TRBV6-6	TRBJ2-3	-	TRBD1	TGTGCCAGCATCCGGACAGGGACAGATACGCAGTATTTT	CASIRTGTDTQYF
TRBV6-6	TRBJ1-4	-	-	TGTGCCAGCAGTTGGGTGACATCAACTAATGAAAAACTGTTTTTT	CASSWVTSTNEKLFF
TRBV6-5	TRBJ2-7	-	-	TGTGCCAGCAGTTCGACAGGTACAACCTACGAGCAGTACTTC	CASSSTGTTYEQYF
TRBV7-6	TRBJ1-2	few	-	TGTGCCAGCAGCTTAGTGGGGGGGGACGGCTACACCTTC	CASSLVGGDGYTF
TRBV19	TRBJ1-5	-	-	TGTGCCAGTAGTGCTTGGGGGGGGCGAGGGGATCAGCCCCAGCATTTT	CASSAWGGRGDQPQHF
TRBV28	TRBJ1-5	few	TRBD1	TGTGCCAGCAGTCCAAGACAGGGGAAAAAGGTTCAGCCCCAGCATTTT	CASSPRQGKKVQPQHF
TRBV2	TRBJ1-5	few	TRBD1	TGTGCCAGCAGTGACGAGGGGGCTATAGGTCAGCCCCAGCATTTT	CASSDEGAIGQPQHF
TRBV2	TRBJ2-1	few	TRBD2	TGTGCCAGCAGGGGGCGTGAACTAGCGGGTGGATTCTCCTACAATGAGCAGTTCTTC	CASRGRELAGGFSYNEQFF
TRBV10-3	TRBJ2-7	-	-	TGTGCCATCAAGGTGGACAGCCTACACGGGAACGAGCAGTACTTC	CAIKVDSLHGNEQYF
TRBV7-8	TRBJ1-4	once	-	TGTGCCAGCAGCCCTGAGCTGGGGAGGGAAGAAAAACTGTTTTTT	CASSPELGREEKLFF
TRBV21-1	TRBJ1-2	-	-	TGTGCCAGCAGCAAAGATCTGGGGAGGGCTGGCTACACCTTC	CASSKDLGRAGYTF
TRBV27	TRBJ2-7	few	TRBD1	TGTGCCAGCAGACGGGACCCAGGGGGCTACGAGCAGTACTTC	CASRRDPGGYEQYF
TRBV9	TRBJ1-4	-	-	TGTGCCAGCAGCGTAGCTCCGGACAGCTGGAATGAAAAACTGTTTTTT	CASSVAPDSWNEKLFF
TRBV19	TRBJ1-2	-	-	TGTGCCAGTAGTATGAAACAGGCATATGGCTACACCTTC	CASSMKQAYGYTF
TRBV28	TRBJ1-1	-	TRBD1	TGTGCCAGCAGTCCCCTCCAGGGGGCGCTTACTGAAGCTTTCTTT	CASSPLQGALTEAFF
TRBV7-2	TRBJ1-2	few	-	TGTGCCAGCAGGGCAGGCCACCTTAGCTATGGCTACACCTTC	CASRAGHLSYGYTF
TRBV2	TRBJ2-7	-	-	TGTGCCAGCAGGGCCCCGGGGGGCGCATACGAGCAGTACTTC	CASRAPGGAYEQYF
TRBV4-2	TRBJ2-5	-	TRBD2	TGTGCCAGCAGCCAAGAGGGACTAGCGGGGGGCAGGGAGACCCAGTACTTC	CASSQEGLAGGRETQYF
TRBV11-2	TRBJ1-6	few	TRBD1	TGTGCCAGCAGCTTCCGGGACAGCCCGTTCAATTCACCCCTCCACTTT	CASSFRDSPFNSPLHF
TRBV4-1	TRBJ1-2	-	-	TGCGCCAGCAGCCAGCCCCGGGTAGTCGACTATGGCTACACCTTC	CASSQPRVVDYGYTF
TRBV28	TRBJ1-1	once	-	TGTGCCAGCAGTTTTGGAGGACCGAACACTGAAGCTTTCTTT	CASSFGGPNTEAFF
TRBV11-1	TRBJ2-7	-	-	TGTGCCAGCAGCTTAGTTCCGGGGAGCTCCTACGAGCAGTACTTC	CASSLVPGSSYEQYF
TRBV7-9	TRBJ1-4	once	-	TGTGCCAGCAGCTTGTCCCCTAGTGAAAAACTGTTTTTT	CASSLSPSEKLFF